This TCR beta chain was sequenced during a study of blood T cell repertoires in COVID-19. The CDR3 sequence is 12 residues long. V lost 5 bases to trimming and J lost 8 bases, with 12 bases between them. CDR1 is SGHAT, CDR2 FQNNGV, per germline. The assay was immunoSEQ multiplex PCR, and TCRdb's table has in-frame clones only and misses some. The profile shows about 130,000 clones, around three quarters of them singletons. V and J are TRBV11-2 and TRBJ1-2; the D is unclear. The clonotype was recovered from a man between 40 and 49 years old with active or convalescent COVID-19. The material sequenced was peripheral blood. The chain's CDR3 is CASSPSTWGYTF. The CDR3 nucleotides are TGTGCCAGCAGCCCCTCGACTTGGGGCTACACCTTC.